This T cell receptor (beta chain) was recorded in a study of T cell responses to AZD1222 COVID-19 vaccine. Study context: Pooled samples include second doses given at about 4 or 12 weeks.

General observations from the study: When two AZD1222 doses had been given, Spike-specific TCR breadth and depth rose. Spike as a whole was targeted by vaccine-associated CD4 TCRs, dominant at 160-218 and 743-854. Clonal diversity was possibly underestimated, and white British individuals and females predominated among donors.

This clone came up many times. The antigen is unknown. Clones were sequenced by immunoSEQ multiplex PCR, and TCRdb holds only the in-frame ones, with some missing. The sample yields 120,000 or so clones, about 81% seen once. The V end was cut by 3 bases, the J end by 8 bases, with 26 bases between. Germline V gene lookup returns CDR1 SGDLS and CDR2 YYNGEE. The CDR3 is made up of 17 amino acids. This specimen consisted of peripheral blood, obtained on day 0 of AZD1222 vaccination. The TCR sequence derives from an adult in good health. The rearrangement links TRBV9 to TRBJ1-2; TRBD1 might be the D (5 bases). As DNA, the CDR3 is TGTGCCAGCAGCGGCGAGGGGTACGGGGGAATCCGCGGCGGCTACACCTTC. Encoded protein: CASSGEGYGGIRGGYTF.